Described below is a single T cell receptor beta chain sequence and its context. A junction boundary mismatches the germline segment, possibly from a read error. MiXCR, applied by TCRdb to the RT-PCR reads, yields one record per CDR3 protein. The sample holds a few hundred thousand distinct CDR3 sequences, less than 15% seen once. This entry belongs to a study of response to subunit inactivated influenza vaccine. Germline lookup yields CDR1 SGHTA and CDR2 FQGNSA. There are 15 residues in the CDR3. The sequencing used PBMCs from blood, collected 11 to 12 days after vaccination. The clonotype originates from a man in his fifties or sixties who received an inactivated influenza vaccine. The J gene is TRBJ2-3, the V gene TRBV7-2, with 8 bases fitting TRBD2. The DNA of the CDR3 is TGTGTCAGCAGCCCCCGTTTAGCGGGAAAGGATACGCAGTATTTT. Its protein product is CVSSPRLAGKDTQYF.